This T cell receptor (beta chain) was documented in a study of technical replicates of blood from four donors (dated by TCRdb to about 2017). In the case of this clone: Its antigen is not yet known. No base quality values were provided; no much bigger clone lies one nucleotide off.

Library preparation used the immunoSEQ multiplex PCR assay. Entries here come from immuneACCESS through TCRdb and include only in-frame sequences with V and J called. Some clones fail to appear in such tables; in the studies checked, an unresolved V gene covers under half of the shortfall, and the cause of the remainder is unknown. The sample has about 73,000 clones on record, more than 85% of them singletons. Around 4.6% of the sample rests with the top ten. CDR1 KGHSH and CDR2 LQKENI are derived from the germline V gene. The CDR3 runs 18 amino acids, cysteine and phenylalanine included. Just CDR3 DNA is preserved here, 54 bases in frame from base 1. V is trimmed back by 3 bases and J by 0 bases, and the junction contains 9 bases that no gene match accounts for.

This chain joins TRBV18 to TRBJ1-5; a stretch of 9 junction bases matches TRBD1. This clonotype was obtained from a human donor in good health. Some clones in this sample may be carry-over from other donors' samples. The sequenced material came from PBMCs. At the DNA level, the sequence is TGTGCCAGCTCACCCTCCGGACAGGGGATGTATAGCAATCAGCCCCAGCATTTT. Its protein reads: CASSPSGQGMYSNQPQHF.